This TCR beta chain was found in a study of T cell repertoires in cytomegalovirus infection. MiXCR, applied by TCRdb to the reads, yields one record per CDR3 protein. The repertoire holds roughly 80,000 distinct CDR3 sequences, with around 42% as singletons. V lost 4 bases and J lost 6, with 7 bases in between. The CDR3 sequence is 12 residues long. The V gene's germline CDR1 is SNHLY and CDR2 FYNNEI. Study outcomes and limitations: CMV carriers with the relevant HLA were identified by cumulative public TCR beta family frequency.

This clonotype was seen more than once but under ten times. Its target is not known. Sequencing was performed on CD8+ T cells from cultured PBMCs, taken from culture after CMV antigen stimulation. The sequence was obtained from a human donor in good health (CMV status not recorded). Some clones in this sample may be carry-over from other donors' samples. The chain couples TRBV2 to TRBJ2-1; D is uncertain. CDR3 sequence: CASSGAVNEQFF. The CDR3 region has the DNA TGTGCCAGCAGTGGCGCCGTCAATGAGCAGTTCTTC.